This entry features one TCR beta chain sequence. This sample was taken from a study of blood T cell repertoires in COVID-19. Study context: The samples span acute and convalescent COVID-19 from the United States, Italy and Spain. In each case, the material was cDNA or gDNA derived from T cells, B-cell-depleted T cells, or PBMCs.

Under the authors' procedure: It was from reference gene primer amplification that nucleated cell counts were estimated. The repertoire was sequenced with immunoSEQ multiplex PCR; TCRdb's copy has only in-frame clones and lacks some. That table gives V, J and clone size, and the DNA gave D and trimming. In the table there are around 280,000 clones, about 88% of which are singletons. The origin of this receptor is a man in his sixties or seventies with acute or convalescent COVID-19. The sequenced sample consisted of peripheral blood.

CDR3 in amino acids: CASLLAGTDTQYF. The CDR3 DNA is TGTGCCAGCCTCCTAGCGGGCACAGATACGCAGTATTTT. The J gene is TRBJ2-3, the V gene TRBV7-9; 7 bases match TRBD2. The CDR3 runs to 13 residues. V gave up 8 bases and J gave up 1 base; unmatched junction bases: 3. Germline V gene sequence: CDR1 SEHNR, CDR2 FQNEAQ (reference sequence).